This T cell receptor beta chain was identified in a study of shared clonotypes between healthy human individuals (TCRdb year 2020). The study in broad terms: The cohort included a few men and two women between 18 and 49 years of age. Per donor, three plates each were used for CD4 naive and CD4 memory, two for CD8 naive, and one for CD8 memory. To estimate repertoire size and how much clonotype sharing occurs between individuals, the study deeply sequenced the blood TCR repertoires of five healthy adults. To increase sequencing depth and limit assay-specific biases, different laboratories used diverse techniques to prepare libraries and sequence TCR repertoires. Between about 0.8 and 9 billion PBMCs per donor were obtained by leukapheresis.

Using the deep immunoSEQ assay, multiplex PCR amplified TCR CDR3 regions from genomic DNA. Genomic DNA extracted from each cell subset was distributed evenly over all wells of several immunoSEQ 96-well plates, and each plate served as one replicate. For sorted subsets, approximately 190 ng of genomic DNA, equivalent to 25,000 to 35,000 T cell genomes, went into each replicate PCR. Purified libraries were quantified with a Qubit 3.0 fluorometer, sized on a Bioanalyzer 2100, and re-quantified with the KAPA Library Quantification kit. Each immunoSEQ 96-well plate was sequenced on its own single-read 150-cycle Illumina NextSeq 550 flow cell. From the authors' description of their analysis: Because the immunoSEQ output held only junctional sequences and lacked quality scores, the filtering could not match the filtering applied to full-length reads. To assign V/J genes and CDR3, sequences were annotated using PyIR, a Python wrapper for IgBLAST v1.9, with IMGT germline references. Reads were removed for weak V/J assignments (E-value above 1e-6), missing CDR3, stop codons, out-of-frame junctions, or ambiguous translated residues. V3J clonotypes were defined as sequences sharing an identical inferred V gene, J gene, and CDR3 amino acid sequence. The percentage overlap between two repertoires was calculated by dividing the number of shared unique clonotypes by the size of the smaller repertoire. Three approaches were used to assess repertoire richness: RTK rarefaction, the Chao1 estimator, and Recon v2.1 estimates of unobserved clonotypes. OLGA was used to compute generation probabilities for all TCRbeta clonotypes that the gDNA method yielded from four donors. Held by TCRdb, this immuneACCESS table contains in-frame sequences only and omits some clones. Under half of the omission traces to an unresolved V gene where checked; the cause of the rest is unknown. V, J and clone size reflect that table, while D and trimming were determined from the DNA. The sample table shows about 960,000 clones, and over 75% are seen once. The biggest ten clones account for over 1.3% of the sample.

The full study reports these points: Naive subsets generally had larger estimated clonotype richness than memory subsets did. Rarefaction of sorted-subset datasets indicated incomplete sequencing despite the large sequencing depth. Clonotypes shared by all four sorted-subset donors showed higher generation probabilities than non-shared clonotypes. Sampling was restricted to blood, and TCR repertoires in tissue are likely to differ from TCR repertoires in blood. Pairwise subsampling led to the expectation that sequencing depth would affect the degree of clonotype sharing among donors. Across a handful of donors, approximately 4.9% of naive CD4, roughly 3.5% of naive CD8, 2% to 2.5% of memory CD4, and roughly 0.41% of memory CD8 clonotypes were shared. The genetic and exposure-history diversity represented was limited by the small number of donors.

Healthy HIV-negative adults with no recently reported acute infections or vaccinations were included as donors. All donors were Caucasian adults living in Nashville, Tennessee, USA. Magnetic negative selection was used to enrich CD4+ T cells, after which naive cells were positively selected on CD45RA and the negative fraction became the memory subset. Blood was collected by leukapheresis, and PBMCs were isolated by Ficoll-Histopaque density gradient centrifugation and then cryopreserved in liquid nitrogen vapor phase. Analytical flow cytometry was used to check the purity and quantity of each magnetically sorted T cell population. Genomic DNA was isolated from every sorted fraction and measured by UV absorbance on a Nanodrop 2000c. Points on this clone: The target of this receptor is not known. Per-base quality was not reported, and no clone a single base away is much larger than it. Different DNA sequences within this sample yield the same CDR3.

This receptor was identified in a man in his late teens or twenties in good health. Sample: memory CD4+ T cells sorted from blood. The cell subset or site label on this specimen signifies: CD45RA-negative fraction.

The CDR3 reads CASSTGTTSTDTQYF. In nucleotide form, the sequence is TGCGCCAGCAGCACCGGGACGACGAGCACAGATACGCAGTATTTT. The rearrangement joined TRBV5-1 to TRBJ2-3; the D gene assignment is perhaps TRBD1 or TRBD2, with each matching 5 bases. In the germline V gene, CDR1 corresponds to SGHRS and CDR2 to YFSETQ. At the junction V is shortened by 4 bases and J by 0 bases, with 12 bases in between. The CDR3 goes from the cysteine to the phenylalanine over 15 residues. Only the CDR3 region is kept as DNA, spanning 45 bases read in frame from base 1.